Listed below are T cell receptor beta chains from one sample, sequenced in a study of T cell changes during pregnancy in multiple sclerosis. Produced via immunoSEQ multiplex PCR; TCRdb's table is partial and in-frame only. The top ten hold 0.8% to 0.95% of the sample, which has more than 70,000 clones, about 91% seen once. The sequences come from peripheral blood, collected before pregnancy. The receptors stem from a female donor with multiple sclerosis, enrolled in a pregnancy study. Both conserved end residues are part of each CDR3. D genes are given only for firm matches. Expanded clones are given a class, and other clones once, few, many or no size at all.

v_call: TRBV6-5; clone_size: NA; d_call: NA; j_call: TRBJ2-2; cdr3_aa: CASSFKPLNTGELFF; cdr3_nt: TGTGCCAGCAGTTTTAAGCCACTTAACACCGGGGAGCTGTTTTTT
v_call: TRBV4-3; clone_size: few; d_call: NA; j_call: TRBJ1-6; cdr3_aa: CASSQQGSSYNSPLHF; cdr3_nt: TGCGCCAGCAGCCAACAGGGAAGCTCCTATAATTCACCCCTCCACTTT
v_call: TRBV5-1; clone_size: NA; d_call: TRBD2; j_call: TRBJ2-6; cdr3_aa: CASSLGRGGGPGANVLTF; cdr3_nt: TGCGCCAGCAGCTTGGGGCGGGGGGGCGGCCCTGGGGCCAACGTCCTGACTTTC
v_call: TRBV19; clone_size: NA; d_call: NA; j_call: TRBJ2-2; cdr3_aa: CASIPRGTGELFF; cdr3_nt: TGTGCCAGTATCCCCCGGGGGACCGGGGAGCTGTTTTTT
v_call: TRBV19; clone_size: NA; d_call: TRBD2; j_call: TRBJ2-7; cdr3_aa: CASSRGLDLPQYF; cdr3_nt: TGTGCCAGTAGTAGGGGACTAGATCTTCCCCAGTACTTC
v_call: TRBV2; clone_size: NA; d_call: NA; j_call: TRBJ1-2; cdr3_aa: CASVRDTGSPYGYTF; cdr3_nt: TGTGCCAGCGTCCGGGACACAGGATCCCCCTATGGCTACACCTTC
v_call: TRBV10-3; clone_size: NA; d_call: NA; j_call: TRBJ2-3; cdr3_aa: CAISKRSGSRDTQYF; cdr3_nt: TGTGCCATCAGTAAAAGGAGCGGGTCCCGCGATACGCAGTATTTT
v_call: TRBV4-1; clone_size: NA; d_call: TRBD1; j_call: TRBJ2-6; cdr3_aa: CASSQGGGTISGANVLTF; cdr3_nt: TGCGCCAGCAGCCAAGGAGGGGGCACGATCTCTGGGGCCAACGTCCTGACTTTC
v_call: TRBV18; clone_size: NA; d_call: NA; j_call: TRBJ1-4; cdr3_aa: CASSPGQGREENEKLFF; cdr3_nt: TGTGCCAGCTCACCGGGGCAGGGGCGAGAGGAGAATGAAAAACTGTTTTTT
v_call: TRBV6-6; clone_size: NA; d_call: TRBD1; j_call: TRBJ2-5; cdr3_aa: CASSYTDFGTAQYF; cdr3_nt: TGTGCCAGCAGTTACACTGATTTCGGGACAGCCCAGTACTTC
v_call: TRBV6-5; clone_size: NA; d_call: NA; j_call: TRBJ2-1; cdr3_aa: CASSFPGSHNEQFF; cdr3_nt: TGTGCCAGCAGCTTCCCGGGATCACACAATGAGCAGTTCTTC
v_call: TRBV29-1; clone_size: NA; d_call: NA; j_call: TRBJ2-5; cdr3_aa: CSLRVGGQETQYF; cdr3_nt: TGCAGCCTCAGGGTGGGAGGCCAAGAGACCCAGTACTTC
v_call: TRBV28; clone_size: NA; d_call: NA; j_call: TRBJ2-7; cdr3_aa: CASRISKRSSYEQYF; cdr3_nt: TGTGCCAGCAGAATCTCTAAGCGGAGCTCCTACGAGCAGTACTTC
v_call: TRBV7-2; clone_size: NA; d_call: TRBD1; j_call: TRBJ2-7; cdr3_aa: CASSLPRGQGAGEQYF; cdr3_nt: TGTGCCAGCAGCTTACCCCGAGGACAGGGGGCCGGCGAGCAGTACTTC
v_call: TRBV7-2; clone_size: once; d_call: TRBD1; j_call: TRBJ1-4; cdr3_aa: CASSLRDRAFEKLFF; cdr3_nt: TGTGCCAGCAGCCTCCGGGACAGGGCGTTTGAAAAACTGTTTTTT
v_call: TRBV6-4; clone_size: NA; d_call: TRBD1; j_call: TRBJ2-2; cdr3_aa: CATRMGQSNTGELFF; cdr3_nt: TGTGCCACCCGGATGGGACAGTCGAACACCGGGGAGCTGTTTTTT
v_call: TRBV5-1; clone_size: NA; d_call: NA; j_call: TRBJ1-1; cdr3_aa: CASSSQGMNTEAFF; cdr3_nt: TGCGCCAGCAGCTCACAGGGCATGAACACTGAAGCTTTCTTT
v_call: TRBV19; clone_size: NA; d_call: NA; j_call: TRBJ2-1; cdr3_aa: CASSSGRTSGEQFF; cdr3_nt: TGTGCCAGTAGTTCTGGGAGGACGTCTGGTGAGCAGTTCTTC
v_call: TRBV6-4; clone_size: few; d_call: TRBD2; j_call: TRBJ2-2; cdr3_aa: CASSQLAGDTGELFF; cdr3_nt: TGTGCCAGCAGCCAACTAGCGGGTGACACCGGGGAGCTGTTTTTT
v_call: TRBV12-5; clone_size: NA; d_call: TRBD1; j_call: TRBJ1-6; cdr3_aa: CAVGQGSSPLHF; cdr3_nt: TGCGCCGTGGGACAGGGGAGTTCACCCCTCCACTTT
v_call: TRBV4-1; clone_size: once; d_call: TRBD1; j_call: TRBJ2-3; cdr3_aa: CASSQEWGQAGADTQYF; cdr3_nt: TGCGCCAGCAGCCAAGAGTGGGGACAGGCTGGCGCAGATACGCAGTATTTT
v_call: TRBV5-8; clone_size: NA; d_call: NA; j_call: TRBJ1-1; cdr3_aa: CASSLVQAEAFF; cdr3_nt: TGTGCCAGCAGCTTGGTACAGGCGGAGGCTTTCTTT
v_call: TRBV7-6; clone_size: once; d_call: TRBD2; j_call: TRBJ2-7; cdr3_aa: CASSGTSGGSYEQYF; cdr3_nt: TGTGCCAGCAGCGGCACTAGCGGGGGATCCTACGAGCAGTACTTC
v_call: TRBV9; clone_size: NA; d_call: NA; j_call: TRBJ1-1; cdr3_aa: CASSDLQGRVTEAFF; cdr3_nt: TGTGCCAGCAGCGACTTACAGGGCCGGGTCACTGAAGCTTTCTTT
v_call: TRBV2; clone_size: NA; d_call: NA; j_call: TRBJ2-5; cdr3_aa: CASIGPGAQQGETQYF; cdr3_nt: TGTGCCAGCATTGGTCCAGGGGCGCAGCAGGGAGAGACCCAGTACTTC
v_call: TRBV11-2; clone_size: NA; d_call: NA; j_call: TRBJ2-1; cdr3_aa: CASSPYAARSYNEQFF; cdr3_nt: TGTGCCAGCAGCCCTTACGCGGCCCGTTCCTACAATGAGCAGTTCTTC
v_call: TRBV27; clone_size: NA; d_call: TRBD1; j_call: TRBJ2-7; cdr3_aa: CASSLDRAYEQYF; cdr3_nt: TGTGCCAGCAGTTTGGACAGGGCCTACGAGCAGTACTTC
v_call: TRBV7-9; clone_size: NA; d_call: TRBD1; j_call: TRBJ1-2; cdr3_aa: CASSSPDRVGGYTF; cdr3_nt: TGTGCCAGCAGCTCCCCGGACAGGGTGGGGGGCTACACCTTC
v_call: TRBV28; clone_size: NA; d_call: TRBD2; j_call: TRBJ2-7; cdr3_aa: CASSPMGGGPPYEQYF; cdr3_nt: TGTGCCAGCAGTCCAATGGGGGGAGGGCCACCCTACGAGCAGTACTTC
v_call: TRBV2; clone_size: NA; d_call: NA; j_call: TRBJ2-1; cdr3_aa: CASIPGPISSYNEQFF; cdr3_nt: TGTGCCAGCATCCCTGGGCCCATAAGCTCCTACAATGAGCAGTTCTTC
v_call: TRBV9; clone_size: NA; d_call: NA; j_call: TRBJ2-3; cdr3_aa: CASSALRGTDTQYF; cdr3_nt: TGTGCCAGCAGCGCGCTTAGAGGGACAGATACGCAGTATTTT
v_call: TRBV2; clone_size: NA; d_call: TRBD1; j_call: TRBJ1-5; cdr3_aa: CASRYQGASNQPQHF; cdr3_nt: TGTGCCAGCAGATACCAGGGGGCAAGCAATCAGCCCCAGCATTTT
v_call: TRBV10-3; clone_size: NA; d_call: TRBD2; j_call: TRBJ2-1; cdr3_aa: CAISDSGGANEQFF; cdr3_nt: TGTGCCATCAGTGACAGCGGGGGGGCTAATGAGCAGTTCTTC
v_call: TRBV10-3; clone_size: NA; d_call: NA; j_call: TRBJ1-5; cdr3_aa: CAITKIPEICNQPQHF; cdr3_nt: TGTGCCATCACTAAAATACCGGAGATTTGCAATCAGCCCCAGCATTTT
v_call: TRBV7-9; clone_size: NA; d_call: NA; j_call: TRBJ2-1; cdr3_aa: CASSFGRRAPYNEQFF; cdr3_nt: TGTGCCAGCAGCTTCGGACGGAGGGCCCCCTACAATGAGCAGTTCTTC
v_call: TRBV4-1; clone_size: NA; d_call: NA; j_call: TRBJ2-1; cdr3_aa: CASSQVHLAEQFF; cdr3_nt: TGCGCCAGCAGCCAAGTCCATCTAGCGGAGCAGTTCTTC
v_call: TRBV5-1; clone_size: NA; d_call: TRBD1; j_call: TRBJ2-7; cdr3_aa: CASSLGRTGGFYEQYF; cdr3_nt: TGCGCCAGCAGCTTGGGTAGGACAGGGGGCTTCTACGAGCAGTACTTC
v_call: TRBV6-1; clone_size: NA; d_call: NA; j_call: TRBJ2-1; cdr3_aa: CASSEQRFEQFF; cdr3_nt: TGTGCCAGCAGTGAACAGAGGTTTGAGCAGTTCTTC
v_call: TRBV5-1; clone_size: NA; d_call: NA; j_call: TRBJ1-6; cdr3_aa: CASSTDWGRIINSPLHF; cdr3_nt: TGCGCCAGCAGCACAGACTGGGGGCGAATCATAAATTCACCCCTCCACTTT
v_call: TRBV7-9; clone_size: NA; d_call: TRBD1; j_call: TRBJ1-2; cdr3_aa: CASSSSTGQGNYGYTF; cdr3_nt: TGTGCCAGCAGCTCCTCTACTGGACAGGGGAACTATGGCTACACCTTC
v_call: TRBV9; clone_size: NA; d_call: TRBD2; j_call: TRBJ2-1; cdr3_aa: CASSVEGSGGPYNEQFF; cdr3_nt: TGTGCCAGCAGCGTAGAGGGTAGCGGGGGCCCCTACAATGAGCAGTTCTTC
v_call: TRBV9; clone_size: NA; d_call: NA; j_call: TRBJ1-1; cdr3_aa: CASSPPGDTEAFF; cdr3_nt: TGTGCCAGCAGCCCCCCGGGGGACACTGAAGCTTTCTTT
v_call: TRBV7-3; clone_size: NA; d_call: TRBD1; j_call: TRBJ1-1; cdr3_aa: CASSLKDRGIAFF; cdr3_nt: TGTGCCAGCAGCTTAAAGGACAGGGGGATAGCTTTCTTT
v_call: TRBV5-1; clone_size: few; d_call: TRBD1; j_call: TRBJ1-1; cdr3_aa: CASSARQGAGTEAFF; cdr3_nt: TGCGCCAGCAGCGCCCGACAGGGGGCAGGCACTGAAGCTTTCTTT
v_call: TRBV9; clone_size: NA; d_call: NA; j_call: TRBJ2-2; cdr3_aa: CASSVLTVGELFF; cdr3_nt: TGTGCCAGCAGCGTACTTACGGTCGGGGAGCTGTTTTTT
v_call: TRBV15; clone_size: NA; d_call: NA; j_call: TRBJ2-3; cdr3_aa: CATSAGPTDTQYF; cdr3_nt: TGTGCTACCTCCGCGGGCCCCACAGATACGCAGTATTTT
v_call: TRBV28; clone_size: NA; d_call: TRBD1; j_call: TRBJ2-1; cdr3_aa: CASKYRDRELNEQFF; cdr3_nt: TGTGCCAGCAAATATAGGGACAGGGAACTCAATGAGCAGTTCTTC
v_call: TRBV5-1; clone_size: NA; d_call: NA; j_call: TRBJ2-3; cdr3_aa: CASSLGVNPSTDTQYF; cdr3_nt: TGCGCCAGCAGCTTAGGAGTGAACCCTAGCACAGATACGCAGTATTTT
v_call: TRBV7-3; clone_size: NA; d_call: NA; j_call: TRBJ1-1; cdr3_aa: CASSLIGGLLLNTEAFF; cdr3_nt: TGTGCCAGCAGCTTAATAGGGGGTCTCCTCCTGAACACTGAAGCTTTCTTT
v_call: TRBV7-8; clone_size: NA; d_call: NA; j_call: TRBJ2-3; cdr3_aa: CASSQGTGSTDTQYF; cdr3_nt: TGTGCCAGCAGTCAGGGAACAGGGTCCACAGATACGCAGTATTTT
v_call: TRBV12-2; clone_size: NA; d_call: NA; j_call: TRBJ1-1; cdr3_aa: CASRLCLRAFF; cdr3_nt: TGTGCAAGTCGCTTATGTTTGCGGGCTTTCTTT
v_call: TRBV7-2; clone_size: NA; d_call: TRBD2; j_call: TRBJ2-3; cdr3_aa: CASSLASTSGLVTQYF; cdr3_nt: TGTGCCAGCAGCTTAGCCTCGACTAGCGGTTTGGTTACGCAGTATTTT
v_call: TRBV2; clone_size: NA; d_call: TRBD1; j_call: TRBJ2-2; cdr3_aa: CASSHYIGTGEGSGELFF; cdr3_nt: TGTGCCAGCAGTCATTATATTGGGACAGGGGAGGGGTCCGGGGAGCTGTTTTTT
v_call: TRBV7-7; clone_size: NA; d_call: NA; j_call: TRBJ2-7; cdr3_aa: CASSPVPGYEQYF; cdr3_nt: TGTGCCAGCAGCCCCGTCCCAGGTTACGAGCAGTACTTC
v_call: TRBV20-1; clone_size: NA; d_call: NA; j_call: TRBJ2-2; cdr3_aa: CSVRDPVELFF; cdr3_nt: TGCAGTGTCAGAGACCCTGTGGAGCTGTTTTTT
v_call: TRBV10-3; clone_size: once; d_call: TRBD1; j_call: TRBJ1-4; cdr3_aa: CAISGDRGEEKLFF; cdr3_nt: TGTGCCATCAGTGGGGACAGGGGCGAAGAAAAACTGTTTTTT
v_call: TRBV2; clone_size: NA; d_call: NA; j_call: TRBJ1-4; cdr3_aa: CASSRGSGDEKLFF; cdr3_nt: TGTGCCAGCAGCAGAGGGAGCGGTGATGAAAAACTGTTTTTT
v_call: TRBV10-3; clone_size: NA; d_call: NA; j_call: TRBJ2-2; cdr3_aa: CAIRSGGNPGELFF; cdr3_nt: TGTGCCATCAGGTCGGGTGGTAATCCCGGGGAGCTGTTTTTT